These T cell receptor beta chains were read from a single sample in a study of cytomegalovirus exposure and HLA in healthy donors. Method: immunoSEQ multiplex PCR; TCRdb's copy keeps in-frame clones and lacks some. This repertoire shows over 200,000 clones, over 80% found once; its top ten account for 5.5% to 7.5%. Sequencing was carried out using PBMCs. The receptors originated from a middle-aged man in good health and CMV-seropositive. CDR3s include the opening cysteine and the closing phenylalanine or tryptophan. A D gene is named only where the DNA matches it firmly. A clone size is listed for some rows: how often the clone was seen (once, few, many), or a class if it is expanded.

clone size	V gene	J gene	D gene	CDR3 protein	CDR3 DNA
.	TRBV19	TRBJ1-1	TRBD1	CASSLGQGFTEAFF	TGTGCCAGTAGTCTCGGACAGGGATTCACTGAAGCTTTCTTT
.	TRBV9	TRBJ2-7	.	CASSVGWGESYEQYF	TGTGCCAGCAGCGTAGGATGGGGGGAATCCTACGAGCAGTACTTC
.	TRBV6-5	TRBJ1-5	.	CASSSSQNQPQHF	TGTGCCAGCAGTTCCTCGCAGAATCAGCCCCAGCATTTT
.	TRBV5-1	TRBJ1-4	.	CASSRARAGEKLFF	TGCGCCAGCAGTAGGGCCCGGGCGGGCGAAAAACTGTTTTTT
.	TRBV7-7	TRBJ2-1	TRBD2	CASSLGGTTSEQFF	TGTGCCAGCAGCTTAGGTGGGACTACCTCGGAGCAGTTCTTC
.	TRBV20-1	TRBJ2-7	.	CSTSRTYEQYF	TGCAGTACTTCGCGGACCTACGAGCAGTACTTC
.	TRBV19	TRBJ1-5	.	CASSPGLPGNQPQHF	TGTGCCAGTAGTCCGGGACTACCGGGCAATCAGCCCCAGCATTTT
once	TRBV4-1	TRBJ2-1	TRBD2	CASSQDSSGGSYNEQFF	TGCGCCAGCAGCCAAGATTCTAGCGGGGGATCCTACAATGAGCAGTTCTTC
.	TRBV18	TRBJ2-3	TRBD2	CASSARGLVSTDTQYF	TGTGCCAGCTCAGCACGAGGACTAGTCAGCACAGATACGCAGTATTTT
.	TRBV6-5	TRBJ1-1	.	CASSRGDGGVAEAFF	TGTGCCAGCAGTCGAGGCGACGGGGGAGTGGCTGAAGCTTTCTTT
.	TRBV18	TRBJ1-5	.	CASSPPGAPNQPQHF	TGTGCCAGCTCACCACCGGGGGCCCCAAATCAGCCCCAGCATTTT
.	TRBV19	TRBJ1-5	TRBD1	CASDRDMRPPQHF	TGTGCCAGTGACAGGGACATGAGGCCGCCCCAGCATTTT
few	TRBV10-3	TRBJ2-3	.	CAIGGGASTDTQYF	TGTGCCATAGGAGGGGGGGCGAGCACAGATACGCAGTATTTT
.	TRBV19	TRBJ2-7	TRBD2	CASSSASGFYEQYF	TGTGCCAGTAGTTCGGCTAGCGGGTTCTACGAGCAGTACTTC
few	TRBV28	TRBJ1-2	TRBD1	CASSPGTGGNYGYTF	TGTGCCAGCAGTCCTGGGACAGGGGGCAACTATGGCTACACCTTC
.	TRBV14	TRBJ2-3	TRBD2	CASSQVAGAPTDTQYF	TGTGCCAGCAGCCAAGTAGCGGGAGCTCCCACAGATACGCAGTATTTT
.	TRBV11-2	TRBJ2-3	.	CASSSRKGSTDTQYF	TGTGCCAGCAGCTCAAGGAAGGGGAGCACAGATACGCAGTATTTT
.	TRBV6-5	TRBJ1-4	TRBD1	CASVPDRGNEKLFF	TGTGCCAGCGTGCCGGACAGGGGCAATGAAAAACTGTTTTTT
.	TRBV6-1	TRBJ2-3	TRBD2	CASRAGTKLRDTQYF	TGTGCCAGCAGAGCCGGGACTAAGCTCCGGGATACGCAGTATTTT
.	TRBV30	TRBJ1-4	.	CAWSVLSRTTNEKLFF	TGTGCCTGGAGTGTACTTTCCCGTACAACTAATGAAAAACTGTTTTTT
.	TRBV7-7	TRBJ2-5	TRBD2	CASSSGPGGETQYF	TGTGCCAGCAGCTCAGGGCCGGGGGGAGAGACCCAGTACTTC
.	TRBV7-8	TRBJ2-5	TRBD1	CASSQKPGQGKTQYF	TGTGCCAGCAGCCAAAAGCCGGGACAGGGAAAGACCCAGTACTTC
.	TRBV5-8	TRBJ1-4	TRBD1	CASSRGTGGEKLFF	TGTGCCAGCAGCCGGGGGACAGGGGGGGAAAAACTGTTTTTT
.	TRBV4-1	TRBJ1-1	TRBD1	CASSQDGTGAPGTEAFF	TGCGCCAGCAGCCAAGATGGGACAGGGGCCCCGGGCACTGAAGCTTTCTTT
few	TRBV5-1	TRBJ2-3	.	CASSINTDTQYF	TGCGCCAGCAGCATAAACACAGATACGCAGTATTTT
.	TRBV27	TRBJ2-3	.	CASSLGQRWDTQYF	TGTGCCAGCAGTTTAGGGCAGAGATGGGATACGCAGTATTTT
.	TRBV29-1	TRBJ2-7	.	CSVEVEGRYAQYF	TGCAGCGTTGAAGTGGAGGGCAGATACGCGCAGTACTTC
.	TRBV6-1	TRBJ1-2	.	CASSEGGAGIYGYTF	TGTGCCAGCAGTGAAGGAGGCGCAGGGATATATGGCTACACCTTC
.	TRBV7-8	TRBJ2-4	TRBD1	CASSPSGTGKNIQYF	TGTGCCAGCAGCCCCTCTGGGACAGGCAAAAACATTCAGTACTTC
.	TRBV18	TRBJ2-7	.	CASSPVVPAYEQYF	TGTGCCAGCTCACCAGTGGTGCCAGCCTACGAGCAGTACTTC
.	TRBV4-1	TRBJ2-7	.	CASSQDWREATYEQYF	TGCGCCAGCAGCCAAGATTGGAGGGAGGCCACCTACGAGCAGTACTTC
once	TRBV6-6	TRBJ2-3	.	CASSSRGTDTQYF	TGTGCCAGCAGTTCACGGGGTACAGATACGCAGTATTTT
once	TRBV6-6	TRBJ2-7	TRBD1	CASRMGQNYEQYF	TGTGCCAGCAGAATGGGACAGAACTACGAGCAGTACTTC
.	TRBV18	TRBJ1-2	TRBD1	CASSPPGTGDGYTF	TGTGCCAGCTCACCACCGGGCACAGGGGATGGCTACACCTTC
.	TRBV6-5	TRBJ1-1	.	CASTGGGMNTEAFF	TGTGCCAGCACCGGGGGTGGTATGAACACTGAAGCTTTCTTT
.	TRBV27	TRBJ1-2	.	CASRDTDGYTF	TGTGCCAGCAGGGACACCGATGGCTACACCTTC
.	TRBV2	TRBJ2-5	TRBD2	CASRASGLQETQYF	TGTGCCAGCAGGGCTAGCGGCCTCCAAGAGACCCAGTACTTC
.	TRBV5-1	TRBJ1-2	TRBD1	CASSWAGTGIADGYTF	TGCGCCAGCAGCTGGGCCGGGACAGGAATTGCGGATGGCTACACCTTC
.	TRBV7-9	TRBJ1-1	.	CASTRPGQTNTEAFF	TGTGCCAGCACCCGCCCCGGACAGACGAACACTGAAGCTTTCTTT
.	TRBV27	TRBJ2-3	.	CASSPPAVTDTQYF	TGTGCCAGCAGCCCCCCCGCGGTTACAGATACGCAGTATTTT
.	TRBV19	TRBJ2-1	TRBD2	CASSVLAGGPYNEQFF	TGTGCCAGTAGTGTCTTAGCGGGAGGCCCCTACAATGAGCAGTTCTTC
.	TRBV7-2	TRBJ2-1	.	CASSSAQGWGEQFF	TGTGCCAGCAGCTCAGCCCAGGGTTGGGGTGAGCAGTTCTTC
.	TRBV19	TRBJ2-5	TRBD2	CASSISGLAGNQETQYF	TGTGCCAGTAGTATAAGTGGCCTAGCGGGAAACCAAGAGACCCAGTACTTC
.	TRBV5-1	TRBJ2-5	.	CASSTLGAEQETQYF	TGCGCCAGCAGCACCTTGGGGGCGGAACAAGAGACCCAGTACTTC
.	TRBV6-1	TRBJ1-1	.	CASRQGTEAFF	TGTGCCAGCAGGCAGGGAACTGAAGCTTTCTTT
.	TRBV28	TRBJ1-1	TRBD1	CASSSRQGAGNTEAFF	TGTGCCAGCAGTTCCCGACAGGGGGCTGGGAACACTGAAGCTTTCTTT
once	TRBV4-1	TRBJ1-2	TRBD1	CASSEKGQGAKGYTF	TGCGCCAGCAGCGAGAAGGGACAGGGGGCTAAAGGCTACACCTTC
few	TRBV5-4	TRBJ2-1	TRBD1	CASKSSGGHNEQFF	TGTGCCAGCAAGTCGTCAGGGGGCCACAATGAGCAGTTCTTC
.	TRBV7-9	TRBJ1-2	.	CASSSYTVQGYTF	TGTGCCAGCAGCTCGTACACGGTACAGGGCTACACCTTC
.	TRBV7-2	TRBJ2-1	TRBD1	CASTELTGIHEQFF	TGTGCCAGCACCGAATTGACAGGGATCCATGAGCAGTTCTTC
.	TRBV6-1	TRBJ1-2	.	CASQQVYGYTF	TGTGCCAGCCAACAAGTCTATGGCTACACCTTC